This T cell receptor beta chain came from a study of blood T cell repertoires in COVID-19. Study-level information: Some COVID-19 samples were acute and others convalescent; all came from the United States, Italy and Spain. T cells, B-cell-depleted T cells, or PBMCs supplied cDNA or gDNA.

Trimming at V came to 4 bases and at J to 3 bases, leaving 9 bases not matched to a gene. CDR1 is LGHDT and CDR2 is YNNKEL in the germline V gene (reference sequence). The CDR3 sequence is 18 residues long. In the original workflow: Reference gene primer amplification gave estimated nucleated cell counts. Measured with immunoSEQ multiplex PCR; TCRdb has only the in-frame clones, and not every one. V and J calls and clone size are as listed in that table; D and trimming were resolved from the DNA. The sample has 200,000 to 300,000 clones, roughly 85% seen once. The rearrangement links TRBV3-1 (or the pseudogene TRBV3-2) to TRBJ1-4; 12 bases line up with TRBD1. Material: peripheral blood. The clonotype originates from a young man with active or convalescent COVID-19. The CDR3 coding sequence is TGTGCCAGCAGCCCTATACCGGGACAGGGGGCATCTAATGAAAAACTGTTTTTT. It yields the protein CASSPIPGQGASNEKLFF.